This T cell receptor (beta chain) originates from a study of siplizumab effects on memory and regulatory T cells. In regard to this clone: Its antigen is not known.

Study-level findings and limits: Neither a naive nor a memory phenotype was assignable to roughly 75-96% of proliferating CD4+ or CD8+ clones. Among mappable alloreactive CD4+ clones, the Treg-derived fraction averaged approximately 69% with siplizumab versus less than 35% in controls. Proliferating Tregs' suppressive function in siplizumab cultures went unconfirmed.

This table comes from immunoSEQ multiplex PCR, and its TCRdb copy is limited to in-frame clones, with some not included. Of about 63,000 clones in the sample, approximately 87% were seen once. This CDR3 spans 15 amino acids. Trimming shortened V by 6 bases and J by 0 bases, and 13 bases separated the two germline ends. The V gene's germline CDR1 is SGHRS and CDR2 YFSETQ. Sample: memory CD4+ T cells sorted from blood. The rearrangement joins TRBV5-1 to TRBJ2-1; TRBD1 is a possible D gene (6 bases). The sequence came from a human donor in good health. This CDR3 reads CASMMTGDSYNEQFF. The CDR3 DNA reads TGCGCCAGCATGATGACAGGCGACTCCTACAATGAGCAGTTCTTC. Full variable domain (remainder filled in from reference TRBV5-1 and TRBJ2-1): KAGVTQTPRYLIKTRGQQVTLSCSPISGHRSVSWYQQTPGQGLQFLFEYFSETQRNKGNFPGRFSGRQFSNSRSEMNVSTLELGDSALYLCASMMTGDSYNEQFFGPGTRLTVL.